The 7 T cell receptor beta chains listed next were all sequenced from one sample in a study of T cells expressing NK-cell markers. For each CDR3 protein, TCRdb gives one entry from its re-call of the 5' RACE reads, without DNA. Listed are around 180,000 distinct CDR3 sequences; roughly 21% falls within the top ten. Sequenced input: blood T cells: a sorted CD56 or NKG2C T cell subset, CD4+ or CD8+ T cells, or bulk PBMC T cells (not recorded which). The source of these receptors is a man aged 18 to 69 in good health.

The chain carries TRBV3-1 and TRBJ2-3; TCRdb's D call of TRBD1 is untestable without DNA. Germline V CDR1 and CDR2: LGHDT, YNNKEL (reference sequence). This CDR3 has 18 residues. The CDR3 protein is CASSQDWGSATYTDTQYF.

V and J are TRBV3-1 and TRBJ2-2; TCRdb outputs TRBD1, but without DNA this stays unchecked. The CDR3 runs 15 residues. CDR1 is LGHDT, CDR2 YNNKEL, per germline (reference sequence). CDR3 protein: CASSLGQGDTGELFF. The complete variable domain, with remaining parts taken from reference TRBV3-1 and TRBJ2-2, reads DTAVSQTPKYLVTQMGNDKSIKCEQNLGHDTMYWYKQDSKKFLKIMFSYNNKELIINETVPNRFSPKSPDKAHLNLHINSLELGDSAVYFCASSLGQGDTGELFFGEGSRLTVL.

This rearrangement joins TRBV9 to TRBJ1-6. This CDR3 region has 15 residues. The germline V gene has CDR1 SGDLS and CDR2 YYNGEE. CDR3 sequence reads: CASSVGTKGNSPLHF.

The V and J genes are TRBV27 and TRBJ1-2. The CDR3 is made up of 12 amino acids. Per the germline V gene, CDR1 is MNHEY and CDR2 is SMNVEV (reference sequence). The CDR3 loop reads CASSPGRYGYTF.

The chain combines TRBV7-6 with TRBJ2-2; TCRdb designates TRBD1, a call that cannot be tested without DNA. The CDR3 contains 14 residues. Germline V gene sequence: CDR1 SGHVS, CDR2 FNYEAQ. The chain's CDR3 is CASSWTKNTGELFF.

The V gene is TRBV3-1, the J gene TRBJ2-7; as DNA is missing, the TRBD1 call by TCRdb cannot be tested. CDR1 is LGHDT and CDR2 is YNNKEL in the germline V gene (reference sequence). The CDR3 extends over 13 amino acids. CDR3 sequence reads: CASSLWSGDEQYF.

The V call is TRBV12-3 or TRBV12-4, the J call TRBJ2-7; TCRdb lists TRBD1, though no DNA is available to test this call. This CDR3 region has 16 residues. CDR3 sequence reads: CASSLSWGQGSYEQYF.